These 20 T cell receptor beta chains share one sample of origin, sequenced in a study of blood T cell repertoires in COVID-19. Using immunoSEQ multiplex PCR, the repertoire was profiled, and TCRdb retains in-frame clones only, with some absent. The table shows about 440,000 clones, with 88% occurring only once. The sample consisted of peripheral blood. These receptors were taken from a woman in her forties or fifties with COVID-19, enrolled during active disease.

J is TRBJ1-6 and V is TRBV6-5; a possible D gene is TRBD1 (5 bases). Trimming left V 5 bases short and J 8 bases short, with 13 bases between. The CDR3 covers 14 residues. Germline assignment: CDR1 MNHEY and CDR2 SVGAGI. CDR3 nucleotide sequence: TGTGCCAGCAGTCAGTCCAGGGCCGATTCACCCCTCCACTTT. It codes for CASSQSRADSPLHF.

The rearrangement links TRBV28 to TRBJ2-7; perhaps TRBD2 as D (6 bases). From germline, CDR1 is MDHEN and CDR2 SYDVKM. This CDR3 comprises 15 residues. The V gene lost 8 bases and the J gene lost 2 bases, with 19 bases spanning the gap. As DNA, the CDR3 is TGTGCCAGCTCCAAACGGGGGTACCGTGCCTACGAGCAGTACTTC. This encodes CASSKRGYRAYEQYF.

A remark on this clone: Different DNA sequences within this sample yield the same CDR3. The V gene is TRBV19, the J gene TRBJ1-1; D remains ambiguous. CDR1 and CDR2 from the germline V gene are LNHDA and SQIVND (reference sequence). There are 13 residues in the CDR3. V lost 2 bases to trimming and J lost 0 bases, with 4 bases between them. For the CDR3, the DNA is TGTGCCAGTAGTATAACGGTGAACACTGAAGCTTTCTTT. Translating gives CASSITVNTEAFF.

The chain combines TRBV11-3 with TRBJ1-6; D not certain. V was trimmed by 4 bases and J by 6 bases, leaving 4 bases between them. This CDR3 has 12 residues. CDR1 SGHNT and CDR2 YENEEA come from the germline V gene. The CDR3: CASSSFNSPLHF. CDR3 nucleotides: TGTGCCAGCAGCTCATTTAATTCACCCCTCCACTTT.

This chain uses TRBV19 with TRBJ1-2, with TRBD1 matching over 10 bases. Germline CDR1 and CDR2: LNHDA and SQIVND (reference sequence). With 6 bases clipped from V and 7 bases from J, the junction kept 14 bases outside the gene matches. The CDR3 runs 16 residues. CDR3 amino acids: CASSSAGQGLGRGYTF. The CDR3 DNA reads TGTGCCAGTAGCTCTGCGGGACAGGGGCTAGGCCGTGGCTACACCTTC.

This clone has only a few counts. The rearrangement joins TRBV6-2 or TRBV6-3 to TRBJ1-5; no reliable D call. Germline lookup yields CDR1 MNHEY and CDR2 SVGEGT. The CDR3 runs 16 residues. V lost 2 bases and J 1 base, leaving 12 bases between the germline ends. The CDR3, as DNA: TGTGCCAGCAGTTACCGTAGCCGACTAAGCAATCAGCCCCAGCATTTT. It encodes CASSYRSRLSNQPQHF.

Notes on this clone: This clone may be a read error of a much larger clone one base away. The chain has TRBV6-5 and TRBJ1-2; D remains unclear. This CDR3 has 12 amino acids. V was pared by 6 bases and J by 0 bases, with 5 bases between. The germline gives CDR1 MNHEY, CDR2 SVGAGI. The CDR3 DNA sequence: TGTGCCAGCAGGCCAGCTAACTATGGCTACACCTTC. Its protein product is CASRPANYGYTF.

The chain uses TRBV6-5 and TRBJ1-2; 9 bases are shared with TRBD1. Trimming took 6 bases from V and 8 from J; bases not matched to a gene: 4. The CDR3 totals 12 residues. The germline gives CDR1 MNHEY, CDR2 SVGAGI. The CDR3 bases are TGTGCCAGCAGACAGGGGGCCGGGGGCTACACCTTC. Its translation: CASRQGAGGYTF.

Note on this clone: This same CDR3 is encoded by further DNA sequences in the sample. The J gene is TRBJ2-1, the V gene TRBV19, with 13 bases aligning to TRBD2. The germline gives CDR1 LNHDA, CDR2 SQIVND (reference sequence). The length of the CDR3 is 16 residues. V dropped 6 bases and J dropped 1; count of bases not matched to a gene: 3. In nucleotides, the CDR3 is TGTGCCAGTAGAACTAGCGGGGGGGCGTCCTACAATGAGCAGTTCTTC. This codes for CASRTSGGASYNEQFF.

CDR3 nucleotides: TGTGCCAGCAGCAAAGGGGGGAAGACAGGGCAGAACACTGAAGCTTTCTTT. This codes for CASSKGGKTGQNTEAFF. The V gene is TRBV5-4, the J gene TRBJ1-1; 7 bases line up with TRBD1. Germline V gene lookup returns CDR1 SGHNT and CDR2 YYREEE (reference sequence). V was clipped by 4 bases and J by 1 base; unmatched bases: 13. This CDR3 has 17 residues.

J is TRBJ1-1 and V is TRBV3-1 (or the pseudogene TRBV3-2), with 7 bases fitting TRBD1. J gave up 8 bases and V 8 bases, and 2 bases lay outside the gene matches. Germline V CDR1 and CDR2: LGHDT, YNNKEL (reference sequence). The CDR3 runs to 10 residues. Here the CDR3 reads CASGTAEAFF. CDR3 DNA sequence: TGTGCCAGCGGGACAGCCGAAGCTTTCTTT.

V usage is TRBV9 and J usage is TRBJ2-1; D gene unclear. This CDR3 is 14 amino acids long. V was clipped by 0 bases and J by 9 bases, with 13 bases between them. Germline CDR1 reads SGDLS; CDR2 reads YYNGEE. The CDR3 spells CASSVGSSASEQFF. The CDR3, as DNA: TGTGCCAGCAGCGTAGGTTCGAGTGCTTCTGAGCAGTTCTTC.

This rearrangement joins TRBV11-2 to TRBJ2-2; the match to TRBD1 covers 8 bases. Trimming at V came to 4 bases and at J to 9 bases, leaving 16 bases not matched to a gene. This CDR3 comprises 17 residues. Germline values: CDR1 SGHAT, CDR2 FQNNGV. The CDR3 nucleotides read TGTGCCAGCAGCTCCGGAGGGGCAGGGACAGGAACGCGGGAGCTGTTTTTT. Protein sequence: CASSSGGAGTGTRELFF.

The chain couples TRBV14 to TRBJ2-5; no firm D call. The CDR3 totals 15 residues. Germline V gene sequence: CDR1 SGHDN, CDR2 FVKESK. V was pared by 1 base and J by 2 bases, with 11 bases between. Written as DNA, the CDR3 is TGTGCCAGCAGCCAAGTCTCGCACTTACAAGAGACCCAGTACTTC. Residues: CASSQVSHLQETQYF.

This clone was recorded once. The V call is TRBV12-3 or TRBV12-4, the J call TRBJ1-5, with a weak D call TRBD1 (6 bases). The V and J ends lost 8 bases and 6 bases respectively, with 14 bases between them. The CDR3 loop spans 13 amino acids. The CDR3 region is CASRREGGQPQHF. The CDR3 coding sequence is TGTGCCAGCCGGAGGGAGGGGGGTCAGCCCCAGCATTTT.

The rearrangement joins TRBV13 to TRBJ1-2; D not resolved. This CDR3 contains 15 residues. Per the germline V gene, CDR1 is PRHDT and CDR2 is FYEKMQ (reference sequence). The V end was cut by 3 bases, the J end by 2 bases, with 13 bases between. The CDR3 DNA sequence: TGTGCCAGCAGCTTCGTTGGAGGGTCGAACTATGGCTACACCTTC. Its translation is CASSFVGGSNYGYTF.

The chain couples TRBV24-1 to TRBJ2-2; possible D gene TRBD1, 5 bases. The CDR3 is 13 amino acids. Trimming took off 9 bases at V and 4 bases at J, with 11 bases between the two ends. Germline V lookup: CDR1 KGHDR, CDR2 SFDVKD. The CDR3 DNA reads as TGTGCCACCGGGCAGGGTGGCACCGGGGAGCTGTTTTTT. It yields the protein CATGQGGTGELFF.

The CDR3 DNA reads as TGTGCCTGGATAGGGGGAACTAATGAAAAACTGTTTTTT. This translates into CAWIGGTNEKLFF. The genes are TRBV30 and TRBJ1-4, with D perhaps matching TRBD1 (6 bases). The germline CDR1 and CDR2 sequences are GTSNPN and SVGIG (reference sequence). V gave up 4 bases and J gave up 1 base, with 7 bases separating them. This CDR3 region has 13 residues.

This chain connects TRBV2 to TRBJ2-3; D is perhaps TRBD1 (5 bases). Germline V gene data show CDR1 as SNHLY and CDR2 as FYNNEI. This CDR3 has 14 amino acids. Trimming cost V 6 bases and J 3 bases, with 13 bases left between them. The CDR3 protein is CASSSTEMTDTQYF. The CDR3 DNA reads TGTGCCAGCAGCTCGACAGAAATGACAGATACGCAGTATTTT.

The chain employs TRBV5-6 and TRBJ2-1, with 9 bases lining up with TRBD1. Germline CDR1 and CDR2: SGHDT and YYEEEE. This CDR3 contains 15 residues. V gave up 4 bases and J gave up 6 bases; unmatched junction bases: 8. The CDR3 spells CASSLPTGGSNEQFF. The CDR3 coding sequence is TGTGCCAGCAGCCTGCCGACAGGGGGTTCCAATGAGCAGTTCTTC.